A single sample is the source of the 17 T cell receptor beta chains below, sequenced in a study of T cells in Graves' hyperthyroidism and ophthalmopathy. What was amplified from RNA transcripts were TCR beta CDR3 regions. Carried out on the TCR CDR3, a first-round RT-PCR used the HTBI primer set. One entry per CDR3 protein, called by TCRdb with MiXCR from the multiplex PCR reads. The data hold over 200,000 distinct CDR3 sequences, with roughly 18% observed a single time. The sequencing sample was made of blood. All receptors come from a man aged 45-65 years with Graves' hyperthyroidism.

This clonotype was seen a handful of times. The chain links TRBV6-1 to TRBJ2-7; 8 nucleotides line up with TRBD2. The CDR3 spans 13 residues. The germline CDR1 and CDR2 sequences are MNHNS and SASEGT. V gave up 7 bases and J gave up 2 bases; unmatched junction bases: 4. The CDR3 sequence: CASNDGGAYEQYF. As DNA, the CDR3 is TGTGCCAGCAATGACGGGGGGGCCTACGAGCAGTACTTC.

The rearrangement uses TRBV5-1 and TRBJ1-1; TRBD1 matches at 9 bases. CDR3 length: 14 amino acids. Germline V gene sequence: CDR1 SGHRS, CDR2 YFSETQ. Trimming took 5 bases from V and 7 from J; bases not matched to a gene: 9. The CDR3 region has the DNA TGCGCCAGCAGTTTTCCGGGACAGGGAGATGAAGCTTTCTTT. Translation gives CASSFPGQGDEAFF.

This clonotype was picked up many times. The chain carries TRBV10-3 and TRBJ1-1; 8 nucleotides agree with TRBD1. J was trimmed by 7 bases and V by 4 bases; bases with no gene match: 26. There are 20 residues in the CDR3. In germline, CDR1 is ENHRY, CDR2 SYGVKD. The CDR3 reads CAISGKDWTGQLIFSGEAFF. The CDR3 coding sequence is TGTGCCATCAGTGGAAAGGATTGGACAGGGCAACTTATCTTCAGCGGTGAAGCTTTCTTT.

V and J are TRBV29-1 and TRBJ2-7; D not resolved. From germline, CDR1 is SQVTM and CDR2 ANQGSEA. V was clipped by 0 bases and J by 1 base, with 7 bases between them. The CDR3 is made up of 13 amino acids. The CDR3 DNA follows: TGCAGCGTTGAAGACTTAGTATCCTACGAGCAGTACTTC. It translates to CSVEDLVSYEQYF.

The rearrangement joins TRBV20-1 to TRBJ2-7; the match to TRBD2 covers 16 bases. V shed 6 bases, J shed 4 bases, and the junction held 12 bases outside the gene matches. The CDR3 spans 17 residues. Germline V lookup: CDR1 DFQATT, CDR2 SNEGSKA (reference sequence). The CDR3 here is CSAPGTSGRARSYEQYF. CDR3 bases: TGCAGTGCGCCCGGGACTAGCGGGAGGGCCCGATCGTACGAGCAGTACTTC.

This clonotype was found many times. The chain carries TRBV18 and TRBJ2-5, with TRBD2 matching 11 bases. From germline, CDR1 is KGHSH and CDR2 LQKENI. J lost 3 bases, V lost 3 bases, and 3 bases had no gene match. This CDR3 spans 15 amino acids. CDR3 amino acids: CASSPSGRAEETQYF. The CDR3 DNA reads as TGTGCCAGCTCACCTAGCGGGAGGGCGGAAGAGACCCAGTACTTC. Using reference TRBV18 and TRBJ2-5 for the parts outside the CDR3, the full variable domain is NAGVMQNPRHLVRRRGQEARLRCSPMKGHSHVYWYRQLPEEGLKFMVYLQKENIIDESGMPKERFSAEFPKEGPSILRIQQVVRGDSAAYFCASSPSGRAEETQYFGPGTRLLVL.

This clonotype came up a few times. The V and J genes are TRBV28 and TRBJ1-2; D ambiguous. V dropped 8 bases and J dropped 2 bases, with 15 bases sitting between them. CDR3 length equals 14 residues. Germline CDR1 reads MDHEN; CDR2 reads SYDVKM. The CDR3 DNA follows: TGTGCCAGCGCAAGCTCGGGATTCAACTATGGCTACACCTTC. It encodes CASASSGFNYGYTF.

This clonotype showed up many times. The V call is TRBV20-1, the J call TRBJ1-5, with D perhaps TRBD1 (6 bases). Germline loops: CDR1 DFQATT, CDR2 SNEGSKA (reference sequence). The V end lost 6 bases, the J end lost 6 bases, and 21 bases lay between the germline ends. The CDR3 contains 15 residues. The chain's CDR3 is CSASNPSGAGQPQHF. The CDR3 coding sequence is TGCAGTGCCTCCAACCCGTCGGGGGCCGGTCAGCCCCAGCATTTT.

The J gene is TRBJ2-1, the V gene TRBV5-6; the D gene is possibly TRBD2 (6 bases). The germline V gene encodes CDR1 SGHDT and CDR2 YYEEEE. Trimming removed 4 bases at V and 7 bases at J, with 18 bases between. This CDR3 region has 15 residues. The DNA of the CDR3 is TGTGCCAGCAGCAGAGGTCTCGCCAGCGGGAATGAGCAGTTCTTC. It translates to CASSRGLASGNEQFF.

This clonotype was detected ten times or more. CDR3 in amino acids: CASSTPGTDQPEAFF. The CDR3 nucleotides are TGTGCCAGCAGTACCCCCGGGACAGATCAGCCTGAAGCTTTCTTT. The chain combines TRBV2 with TRBJ1-1; TRBD1 matches 7 bases. Germline trimming cut 5 bases from V and 6 bases from J; bases unmatched to any gene: 12. The CDR3 runs 15 residues. Per germline, CDR1 SNHLY and CDR2 FYNNEI.

The chain couples TRBV5-4 to TRBJ2-7, with D possibly matching TRBD2 (6 bases). This CDR3 region has 15 residues. Germline V gene data show CDR1 as SGHNT and CDR2 as YYREEE (reference sequence). V lost 0 bases and J 7 bases, leaving 17 bases between the germline ends. CDR3 nucleotides: TGTGCCAGCAGCTTGGGTGCGGGGCCCGCCGCGGAGCAGTACTTC. Its protein product is CASSLGAGPAAEQYF. Based on the CDR3 plus reference TRBV5-4 and TRBJ2-7, the full variable domain is ETGVTQSPTHLIKTRGQQVTLRCSSQSGHNTVSWYQQALGQGPQFIFQYYREEENGRGNFPPRFSGLQFPNYSSELNVNALELDDSALYLCASSLGAGPAAEQYFGPGTRLTVT.

This clonotype was seen many times. The CDR3 DNA is TGTGCCAGCAGTTATGGAGATACGCAGTATTTT. This sequence encodes CASSYGDTQYF. The chain links TRBV12-3 or TRBV12-4 to TRBJ2-3; D ambiguous. The CDR3 runs 11 residues. The ends were cut back, 4 bases at V and 5 bases at J, with 4 bases in the middle.

This clonotype was counted many times. The V gene is TRBV14, the J gene TRBJ2-7, with D perhaps TRBD1 (5 bases). Germline values: CDR1 SGHDN, CDR2 FVKESK. Trimming took off 5 bases at V and 3 bases at J, with 11 bases between the two ends. CDR3 size: 13 residues. The CDR3 nucleotides read TGTGCCAGCAGCTTTGGAACAGGCTACGAGCAGTACTTC. This gives the protein CASSFGTGYEQYF. The complete variable domain, with remaining parts taken from reference TRBV14 and TRBJ2-7, reads EAGVTQFPSHSVIEKGQTVTLRCDPISGHDNLYWYRRVMGKEIKFLLHFVKESKQDESGMPNNRFLAERTGGTYSTLKVQPAELEDSGVYFCASSFGTGYEQYFGPGTRLTVT.

This clonotype came up a few times. The chain uses TRBV6-1 and TRBJ2-1, with D possibly matching TRBD1 (6 bases). Trimming pared 5 bases from V and 3 bases from J, leaving 14 bases between. Looked up from germline, CDR1 is MNHNS and CDR2 is SASEGT. CDR3 length: 15 amino acids. The CDR3 DNA reads TGTGCCAGCAGTCTACAGGGATCAGGCTACAATGAGCAGTTCTTC. Its protein is CASSLQGSGYNEQFF.

This clonotype was detected ten times or more. The J gene is TRBJ2-7, the V gene TRBV5-5; 9 nucleotides match TRBD2. The ends lost 3 bases at V and 2 bases at J; junction bases unmatched: 6. The CDR3 is 15 amino acids. The germline V gene has CDR1 SGHKS and CDR2 YYEKEE (reference sequence). CDR3 loop: CASSWSTSGTYEQYF. In DNA, the CDR3 is TGTGCCAGCAGCTGGTCGACTAGCGGAACCTACGAGCAGTACTTC.

This rearrangement joins TRBV29-1 to TRBJ1-2; unclear D gene. This CDR3 has 12 amino acids. V lost 2 bases, J lost 1 base, and 5 bases lay in between. CDR1 is SQVTM and CDR2 is ANQGSEA in the germline V gene. CDR3 in DNA: TGCAGCGTTGAATCGGATAACTATGGCTACACCTTC. It is translated as CSVESDNYGYTF.

The rearrangement links TRBV7-3 to TRBJ1-6, with 7 bases lining up with TRBD1. Germline CDR1 SGHTA, CDR2 FQGTGA. Trimming cost V 1 base and J 14 bases; bases outside gene matches: 5. The CDR3 is 13 residues long. The chain's CDR3 is CASSLNAGTALHF. CDR3 bases: TGTGCCAGCAGCTTAAATGCCGGGACAGCCCTCCACTTT.